What follows is one TCR beta chain and its context. The specificity of this receptor is unknown. No per-base quality is available; no much larger clone lies one base away. In total, over 600 healthy bone marrow donors made up the cohort. All cohort members were sampled while nominally healthy, although unrecorded immune exposures were likely present. The donor tested CMV seropositive, placing the donor among the 289 seropositive members of the cohort. A peripheral blood sample was provided by each donor, and peripheral blood mononuclear cells were used for TCR beta sequencing. Genomic DNA extraction from the blood cell samples was performed with the Qiagen DNeasy Blood Extraction Kit. The CDR3 has 13 amino acids, counting the end cysteine and phenylalanine. Only the CDR3 DNA stays, 39 bases, in frame from base 1. Looking up the germline V gene (reference sequence) yields CDR1 WNHNN and CDR2 SYGVQD. At the junction V is shortened by 3 bases and J by 7 bases, with 12 bases in between.

This record belongs to a study of cytomegalovirus exposure and HLA in healthy donors (dated by TCRdb to about 2017). For the study in its entirety: According to an earlier analysis of 587 of the donors, some 180 million T cells yielded 90 million to 130 million unique TCR beta sequences and approximately 300 Gb of sequence data. An early release that covered about 600 HLA-typed donors contained about 300 gigabases of sequencing data and about 93 million unique TCR sequences. The study aimed to test whether signatures of past pathogen exposure could be identified by cataloging public T cell receptors. A later genetic analysis used genome-wide SNP genotypes for about three fifths of the 666 donors, treating that subset as a discovery cohort. A few DR-DQ haplotypes were treated as single units for association and clustering because of strong linkage in the cohort. In addition to the first cohort of 666 subjects, a separate validation cohort of approximately 120 different subjects was used. HLA typing included class I and class II loci at four-digit resolution. Among the roughly 400 genotyped donors, approximately 81% belonged to the genetic ancestry cluster associated with self-reported Caucasian donors. To study patterns of TCR occurrence, a later analysis re-analyzed previously published TCR beta repertoires from more than 550 donors and added high-resolution HLA genotyping. Donor age, sex, ethnicity and CMV serostatus were collected together with the repertoire data. To decide whether each TCR beta V gene segment behaved as functional or pseudogenic, an earlier analysis of some 600 of the donors relied on high-throughput TCR beta sequencing. Rather than drawing on any new phenotypic data, the later analysis identified candidate immune exposures from TCR beta sequences and the way those sequences occurred across donors. The study combined high-throughput TCR immunosequencing, statistical association of individual TCRs with disease status, and machine learning to predict cytomegalovirus infection status. Among about 400 genotyped donors of the cohort, an average of about 240,000 unique TCR beta nucleotide sequences was sequenced per donor, of which approximately 18% were non-productive. Every repertoire in the discovery cohort had been generated on one and the same sequencing platform. The T cell repertoires of 666 subjects were profiled by immunosequencing and related to cytomegalovirus serostatus. The number of typed donors differed by locus: 629-630 for A, B, C, DRB1 and DQB1; approximately 540 for DQA1; some 590 for DPA1; and about 450 for DPB1. Overall results and qualifications from the work: A later analysis associated 15,000 or so TCR beta sequences with specific HLA alleles at a false discovery rate of 0.05. A total of roughly 160 TCR beta chains were listed by the study as associated with cytomegalovirus. The cohort was sequenced for TCR beta chains only, and without alpha or paired-chain data the features that could be detected were limited. In both the original and validation cohorts, the classifier was reported to diagnose cytomegalovirus status with high specificity and sensitivity. A further reported finding was that TCR beta sequences accurately predicted the HLA-A and HLA-B alleles for most subjects in the first cohort. When HLA alleles, especially DR and DQ, strongly co-occurred, TCR associations were difficult to assign to individual alleles. According to a later analysis, most CMV-associated TCR beta chains appeared to be HLA-restricted, and the HLA associations seemed to be driven largely by CMV exposure. Several of the top co-occurrence clusters appeared to be linked to parvovirus B19, influenza, CMV and Epstein-Barr virus, according to a later analysis. In an earlier analysis of approximately 590 of the donors, most TCR beta V segments appeared in productive rearrangements about 87% or about 30% of the time, broadly matching IMGT annotations. Most TCR sequences were observed very rarely across donors, whereas some public TCRs were present in many individuals. Linkage disequilibrium might explain the correlated functional status among segregating V segments, but an unknown experimental factor could not be excluded. The only immune exposure information available for the cohort was CMV serostatus. The authors suggested that the approach could potentially be extended to other disease states and immunological phenotypes. In a later analysis, TCR association rates were found to vary across HLA loci, with the most associated TCRs seen for DRB1 alleles and the fewest for HLA-C alleles. Compared with the roughly 710-donor mean, donors in an Asian-associated ancestry cluster had fewer N-insertions in productive TCRs, according to a later genetic analysis. Compared with equally common non-associated chains, HLA-associated TCR beta chains in a later analysis were more clonally expanded and had lower generation probabilities. A group of highly shared sequence variants was considered likely to be a technical artifact of the sequencing pipeline. The 87-base-pair reads could not distinguish some IMGT-functional V segments, including TRBV6-2 and TRBV6-3, so those segments were excluded. A few of the identified cytomegalovirus-associated TCR beta chains were confirmed in vitro to be specific for cytomegalovirus antigens. A later genetic analysis associated a missense DCLRE1C variant with V-gene and J-gene trimming of TCR beta chains, and an independent cohort replicated the association. Because counts were too low, more than 15 rarely observed V segments, including chromosome 9 orphons, were excluded from the earlier analysis of several hundred of the donors. Sequencing depth was assumed to be roughly uniform across donors in the presence/absence analyses, though that assumption may not hold. Because some donors lacked HLA typing at each locus, the association tests relied only on the typed subset.

Library prep was done by the immunoSEQ multiplex PCR assay. For the multiplex PCR, a mixture combining 60 forward primers for TCR Vbeta segments and 13 reverse primers for TCR Jbeta segments was used. Amplification of the CDR3 region of rearranged TCR beta genes was performed with a multiplex PCR assay on genomic DNA. On the Illumina HiSeq System, the amplified TCR beta libraries were sequenced as 87-base-pair reads. In the authors' own workflow: In a later analysis, 77 million or so unique TCR beta chains were counted across the approximately 640 repertoires, and some 10 million of these chains were shared by at least two donors. Raw reads were error-corrected and collapsed into unique sequences with a nearest-neighbor algorithm that merged closely related sequences to remove PCR and sequencing errors. CDR3 sequences were aligned to IMGT reference sequences to assign V, D and J gene segments. For a sequence to be retained, a match of at least six nucleotides to both a V gene segment and a J gene segment was required. Rearrangements were classified as productive when the CDR3 lacked stop codons and remained in frame with V and J, and all other rearrangements were classified as non-productive. Following IMGT convention, CDR3 was defined as the stretch from the second conserved V-encoded cysteine up to the conserved J-encoded phenylalanine. In an earlier analysis of roughly 580 of the donors, sequences lacking an unambiguous match to a single V gene segment were excluded. In an earlier analysis of 587 of the donors, V segments were called functional above 56.7% productive rearrangements and were called segregating when the between-donor standard deviation exceeded 5%. A statistical classification framework was developed to diagnose cytomegalovirus status using the catalog of TCR beta chain sequences. In a later analysis, TCR nucleotide sequences were compared against IMGT/GENE-DB human TR gene sequences so that V and J genes could be assigned. In a later analysis, CDR3 sequences and most-parsimonious VDJ recombination scenarios were assigned using the TCRdist pipeline. In a later analysis, every TCR beta chain was defined by the combination of its CDR3 amino acid sequence and its V-gene family, and reads without a unique V-gene family were dropped. In a later analysis, 450 to 600 highly shared, low-generation-probability nucleotide sequences were removed to address suspected cross-contamination and a sequencing artifact. In a later analysis, a clonal expansion index was calculated for each public chain from normalized within-repertoire ranks of inferred template counts. In a later analysis, generation probabilities were computed using a VDJ recombination model fitted to out-of-frame rearrangements, and the results were checked against IGoR. Hypergeometric tests were used in a later analysis to score TCR-TCR, TCR-HLA and TCR-CMV co-occurrence, with a repertoire-size bias correction applied to the TCR pairs. A later analysis estimated false discovery rates by permuting HLA or CMV assignments 20 times. In a later analysis, co-occurring TCRs were grouped using DBSCAN, and TCRdist sequence similarity was added for clustering within HLA-allele-positive subsets. For co-occurrence clustering, repertoires with fewer than 30,000 or more than 120,000 public chains were excluded, along with roughly 5 repertoires with anomalous nucleotide sharing. The table was pulled from immuneACCESS by TCRdb, which kept in-frame rearrangements only. Such tables lose some clones; where checked, under half of the loss comes from unresolved V genes, and the rest has no known cause. The D gene and trimming were derived from the DNA, and the V and J assignments and clone size from that table. Within this sample are approximately 210,000 clones, with around 79% of them counted one time only. 1.5% of the sample comes from the top ten.

The sequencing input was PBMCs. The clonotype originates from a girl between 5 and 17 years old in good health and CMV-seropositive. The chain is made from TRBV10-1 and TRBJ2-5, with the D gene not confidently named. The CDR3 sequence is CASSDRLSPTQYF. In nucleotides, the sequence is TGCGCCAGCAGTGACCGACTTTCTCCGACCCAGTACTTC.